This T cell receptor beta chain originates from a study of shared clonotypes between healthy human individuals. The run depth of the assay was deep. The data were produced by immunoSEQ multiplex PCR, yet TCRdb's version contains in-frame clones alone and is incomplete. The table lists some 1,100,000 clones, about 80% of them singletons, with around 0.47% in the top ten. The CDR3 has 14 amino acids. CDR1 and CDR2 from the germline V gene are SGHDT and YYEEEE. V trimming: 4 bases; J trimming: 7 bases; junction bases outside the gene matches: 3. Study results and limitations: Represented genetic and exposure-history diversity was restricted by having few donors. A reduction in generation probabilities was seen for non-shared clonotypes relative to those shared by all four donors.

All donors were healthy HIV-negative adults lacking recent acute infections or vaccinations. About this clone: What it binds is not known.

The chain is built from TRBV5-6 and TRBJ2-7; 15 nucleotides match TRBD2. The specimen was memory CD4+ T cells from PBMCs. The subset: CD45RA-negative fraction. This TCR was recovered from a man aged 18 to 30 in good health. Some clones in this sample may be carry-over from other donors' samples. CDR3 nucleotide sequence: TGTGCCAGCAGCCGGACTAGCGGGAGGGGAGAGCAGTACTTC. Translating it yields CASSRTSGRGEQYF. Combining the CDR3 with reference TRBV5-6 and TRBJ2-7 gives the whole variable domain DAGVTQSPTHLIKTRGQQVTLRCSPKSGHDTVSWYQQALGQGPQFIFQYYEEEERQRGNFPDRFSGHQFPNYSSELNVNALLLGDSALYLCASSRTSGRGEQYFGPGTRLTVT.